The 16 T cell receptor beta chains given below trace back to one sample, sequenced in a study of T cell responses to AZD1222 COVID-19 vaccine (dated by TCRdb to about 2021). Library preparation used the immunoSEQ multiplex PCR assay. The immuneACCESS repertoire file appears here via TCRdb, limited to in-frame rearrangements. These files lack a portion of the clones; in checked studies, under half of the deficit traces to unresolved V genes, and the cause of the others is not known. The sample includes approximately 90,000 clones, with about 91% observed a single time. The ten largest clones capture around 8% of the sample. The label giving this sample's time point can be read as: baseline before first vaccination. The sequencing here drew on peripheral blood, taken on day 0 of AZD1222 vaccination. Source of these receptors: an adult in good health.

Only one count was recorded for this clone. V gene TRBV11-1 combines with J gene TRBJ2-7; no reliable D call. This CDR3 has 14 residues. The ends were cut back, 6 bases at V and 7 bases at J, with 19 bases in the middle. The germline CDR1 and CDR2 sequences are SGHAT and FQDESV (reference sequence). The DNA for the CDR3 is TGTGCCAGCAGTGGAGCGACATGGGAAGGTGAGCAGTACTTC. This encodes CASSGATWEGEQYF. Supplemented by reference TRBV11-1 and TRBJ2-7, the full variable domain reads EAEVAQSPRYKITEKSQAVAFWCDPISGHATLYWYRQILGQGPELLVQFQDESVVDDSQLPKDRFSAERLKGVDSTLKIQPAELGDSAMYLCASSGATWEGEQYFGPGTRLTVT.

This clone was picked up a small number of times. The CDR3 sequence is CASSQGGGAAETQYF. CDR3 sequence (DNA): TGTGCCAGCAGCCAAGGGGGCGGGGCTGCAGAGACCCAGTACTTC. This chain uses TRBV4-2 with TRBJ2-5; weak D call: TRBD2 (6 bases). Trimming pared 1 base from V and 4 bases from J, leaving 13 bases between. In germline, CDR1 is LGHNA, CDR2 YNFKEQ. The CDR3 covers 15 residues.

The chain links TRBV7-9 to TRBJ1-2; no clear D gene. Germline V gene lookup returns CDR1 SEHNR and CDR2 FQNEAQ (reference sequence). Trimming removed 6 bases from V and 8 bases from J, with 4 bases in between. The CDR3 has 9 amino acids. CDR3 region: CASRRGYTF. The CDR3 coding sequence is TGTGCCAGCAGGAGAGGCTACACCTTC.

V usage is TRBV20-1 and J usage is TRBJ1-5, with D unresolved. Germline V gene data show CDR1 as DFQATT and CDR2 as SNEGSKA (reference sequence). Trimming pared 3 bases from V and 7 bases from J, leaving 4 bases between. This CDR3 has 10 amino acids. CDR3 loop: CSASVQPQHF. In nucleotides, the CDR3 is TGCAGTGCTAGTGTGCAGCCCCAGCATTTT.

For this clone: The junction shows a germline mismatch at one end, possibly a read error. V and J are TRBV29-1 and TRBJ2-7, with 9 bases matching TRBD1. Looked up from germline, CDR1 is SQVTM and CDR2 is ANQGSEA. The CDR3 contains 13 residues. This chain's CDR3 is CNVPGQGSYEQYF. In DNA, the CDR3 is TGCAACGTTCCCGGACAGGGGTCTTACGAGCAGTACTTC.

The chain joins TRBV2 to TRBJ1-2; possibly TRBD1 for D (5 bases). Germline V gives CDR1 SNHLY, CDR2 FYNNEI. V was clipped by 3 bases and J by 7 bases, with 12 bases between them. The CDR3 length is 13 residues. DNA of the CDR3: TGTGCCAGCAGTGACAGGGTTGGATCTGGCTACACCTTC. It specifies CASSDRVGSGYTF.

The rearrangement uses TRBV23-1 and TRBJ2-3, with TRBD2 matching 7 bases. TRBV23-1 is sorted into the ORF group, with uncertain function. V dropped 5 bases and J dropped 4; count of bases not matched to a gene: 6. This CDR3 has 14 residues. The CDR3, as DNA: TGCGCCAGCAGTTTGAGCGGGGAGTCAGATACGCAGTATTTT. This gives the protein CASSLSGESDTQYF.

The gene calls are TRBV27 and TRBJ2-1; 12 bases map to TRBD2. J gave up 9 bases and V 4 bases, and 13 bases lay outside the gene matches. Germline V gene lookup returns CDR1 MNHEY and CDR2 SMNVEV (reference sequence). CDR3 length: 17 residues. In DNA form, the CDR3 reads TGTGCCAGCAGTTCCACCCGGGCTAGCGGGAGGGCCGGTGAGCAGTTCTTC. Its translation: CASSSTRASGRAGEQFF.

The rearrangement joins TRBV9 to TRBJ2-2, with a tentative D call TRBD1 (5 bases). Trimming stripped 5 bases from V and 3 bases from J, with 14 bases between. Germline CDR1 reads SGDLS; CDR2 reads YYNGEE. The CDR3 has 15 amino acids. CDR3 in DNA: TGTGCCAGCAGTGATTCGACAGCCTACACCGGGGAGCTGTTTTTT. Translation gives CASSDSTAYTGELFF.

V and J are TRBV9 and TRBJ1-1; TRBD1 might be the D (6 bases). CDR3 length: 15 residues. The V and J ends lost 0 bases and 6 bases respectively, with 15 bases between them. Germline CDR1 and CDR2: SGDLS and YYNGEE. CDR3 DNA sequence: TGTGCCAGCAGCGTAGTTGGCAGGGGTGAATCTGAAGCTTTCTTT. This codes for CASSVVGRGESEAFF.

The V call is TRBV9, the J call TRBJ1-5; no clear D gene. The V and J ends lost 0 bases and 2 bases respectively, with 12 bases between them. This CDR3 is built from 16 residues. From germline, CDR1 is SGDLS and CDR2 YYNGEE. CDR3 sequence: CASSVVPPQGNQPQHF. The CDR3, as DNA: TGTGCCAGCAGCGTAGTGCCCCCTCAGGGCAATCAGCCCCAGCATTTT.

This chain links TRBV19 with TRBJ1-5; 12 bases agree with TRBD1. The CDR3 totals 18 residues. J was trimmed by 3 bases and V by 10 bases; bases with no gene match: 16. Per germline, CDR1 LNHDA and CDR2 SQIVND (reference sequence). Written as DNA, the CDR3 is TGTGCCATTTCCGGGACAGGGGGCCGAACCGCCCTCAATCAGCCCCAGCATTTT. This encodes CAISGTGGRTALNQPQHF.

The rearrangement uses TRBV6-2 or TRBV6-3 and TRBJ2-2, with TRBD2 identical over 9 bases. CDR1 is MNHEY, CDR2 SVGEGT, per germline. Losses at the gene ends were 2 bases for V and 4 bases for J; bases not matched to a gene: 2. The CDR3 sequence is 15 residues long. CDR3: CASSYGGLATGELFF. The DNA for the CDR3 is TGTGCCAGCAGTTACGGGGGACTAGCCACCGGGGAGCTGTTTTTT.

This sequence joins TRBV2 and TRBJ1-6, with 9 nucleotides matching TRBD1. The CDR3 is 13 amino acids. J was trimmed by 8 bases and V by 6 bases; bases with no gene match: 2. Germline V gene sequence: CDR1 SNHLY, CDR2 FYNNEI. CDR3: CASRGQGHSPLHF. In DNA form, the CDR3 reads TGTGCCAGCAGGGGACAGGGCCATTCACCCCTCCACTTT.

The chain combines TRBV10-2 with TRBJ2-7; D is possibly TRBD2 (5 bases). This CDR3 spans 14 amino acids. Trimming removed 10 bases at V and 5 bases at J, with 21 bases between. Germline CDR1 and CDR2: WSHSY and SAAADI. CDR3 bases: TGCGCCACCAACCCCGCCCGGGGATTCCACGAGCAGTACTTC. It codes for CATNPARGFHEQYF.

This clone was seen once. The chain's CDR3 is CASSLLLQGGYGYTF. The CDR3 region has the DNA TGTGCCAGCAGCCTCTTGCTACAGGGTGGCTATGGCTACACCTTC. V usage is TRBV3-1 (or the pseudogene TRBV3-2) and J usage is TRBJ1-2, with D perhaps matching TRBD1 (6 bases). V dropped 4 bases and J dropped 4 bases, with 16 bases sitting between them. This CDR3 comprises 15 residues. In germline, CDR1 is LGHDT, CDR2 YNNKEL (reference sequence).